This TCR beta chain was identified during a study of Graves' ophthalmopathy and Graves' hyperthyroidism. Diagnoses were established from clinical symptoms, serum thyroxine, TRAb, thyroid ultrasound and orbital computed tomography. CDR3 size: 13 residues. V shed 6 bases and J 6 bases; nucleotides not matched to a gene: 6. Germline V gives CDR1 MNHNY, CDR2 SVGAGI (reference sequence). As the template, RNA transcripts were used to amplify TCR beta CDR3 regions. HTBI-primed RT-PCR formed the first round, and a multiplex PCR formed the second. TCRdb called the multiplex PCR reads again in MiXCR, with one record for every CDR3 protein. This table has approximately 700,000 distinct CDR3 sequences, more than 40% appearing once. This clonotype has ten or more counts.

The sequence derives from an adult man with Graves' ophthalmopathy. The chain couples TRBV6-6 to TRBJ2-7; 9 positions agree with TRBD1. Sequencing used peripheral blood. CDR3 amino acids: CASSKGQGSEQYF. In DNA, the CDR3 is TGTGCCAGCAGCAAGGGACAGGGAAGCGAGCAGTACTTC.